This T cell receptor beta chain was identified during a study of a mutant IDH1 vaccine in newly diagnosed glioma. About the research overall: Patients under treatment included about 60% males and around 38% females and had a mean age of approximately 40 years.

Stated time point: baseline, week 1 (first vaccination visit). Treatment denoted: pre-vaccination baseline after standard-of-care therapy. Tumors from donors were new WHO grade 3 or 4 IDH1-mutant astrocytomas with ATRX loss. On this clone: The antigen is undetermined.

Whole-study results and caveats: Variations in leading peripheral T cell clonotypes appeared to have no connection with pseudoprogression.

Libraries were prepared by immunoSEQ multiplex PCR; TCRdb keeps only in-frame clonotypes and omits some of them. Of 80,000 to 100,000 clones in the sample, about four fifths were seen once. The CDR3 is made up of 14 amino acids. The germline CDR1 and CDR2 sequences are LNHDA and SQIVND (reference sequence). V lost 5 bases, J lost 5 bases, and 9 bases stayed unmatched. The TCR sequence derives from a middle-aged man with glioma. The source material was PBMCs, sampled from a glioma patient treated with radiotherapy, temozolomide or both. V and J are TRBV19 and TRBJ2-7, with 7 bases identical to TRBD1. CDR3 DNA sequence: TGTGCCAGTAGTCCAACAGGGGAGTGGAACGAGCAGTACTTC. This codes for CASSPTGEWNEQYF.